This entry describes one T cell receptor (beta chain). Germline V gives CDR1 SEHNR, CDR2 FQNEAQ (reference sequence). The CDR3 extends over 13 amino acids. Trimming left V 3 bases short and J 6 bases short, with 9 bases between. Per the authors' pipeline: Reference gene primer amplification gave estimated nucleated cell counts. TCRdb's table, derived via immunoSEQ multiplex PCR, lists solely in-frame clones and lacks some. V and J calls and clone size follow that table, whereas D and trimming were derived from the DNA. The sample has 140,000 or so clones, under 85% seen once. The entry originates in a study of blood T cell repertoires in COVID-19. In the study overall: Nucleic acid was either cDNA or gDNA, and it came from T cells, B-cell-depleted T cells, or PBMCs.

Study members were between roughly 18 and 100 years old and lived in fewer than 30 US regions. Membership in each cohort depended on participant-reported clinical history. The sequence came from a woman between 18 and 29 years old who had been exposed to COVID-19. Sequencing was carried out using PBMCs or T cells enriched from blood (not recorded which). The chain joins TRBV7-9 to TRBJ1-5, with a weak D call TRBD1 (5 bases). CDR3 region: CASSFDGGQPQHF. In DNA form, the CDR3 reads TGTGCCAGCAGCTTCGACGGGGGTCAGCCCCAGCATTTT. Variable domain in full (rest from reference TRBV7-9 and TRBJ1-5): DTGVSQNPRHKITKRGQNVTFRCDPISEHNRLYWYRQTLGQGPEFLTYFQNEAQLEKSRLLSDRFSAERPKGSFSTLEIQRTEQGDSAMYLCASSFDGGQPQHFGDGTRLSIL.